This T cell receptor (beta chain) stems from a study of blood T cell repertoires in COVID-19. Study context: T cells, B-cell-depleted T cells, or PBMCs provided the cDNA or gDNA that served as material.

Worth noting for this clone: The same CDR3 arises from other DNA sequences in this sample as well.

Sequencing was performed with immunoSEQ multiplex PCR; in TCRdb, only in-frame clones are kept and a portion is missing. The sample lists around 280,000 clones; around 86% were seen once. This CDR3 is built from 18 residues. Germline V gene data show CDR1 as SGHNT and CDR2 as YYREEE (reference sequence). With V trimmed by 8 bases and J by 2 bases, 13 bases remained unmatched. V usage is TRBV5-4 and J usage is TRBJ2-6; 10 bases align to TRBD1. The sequencing input was peripheral blood. The clonotype was recovered from a man between 65 and 79 years old with acute or convalescent COVID-19. The CDR3 sequence is CASTDPGTGVPGANVLTF. The CDR3 nucleotides are TGTGCCAGTACCGACCCCGGGACAGGGGTCCCTGGGGCCAACGTCCTGACTTTC.